This T cell receptor (beta chain) is drawn from a study of human T cells and chemical hapten exposure. Study in general: Patients having alopecia areata, totalis or universalis were mostly female.

Germline CDR1 reads MNHNY; CDR2 reads SVGAGI (reference sequence). The CDR3 loop spans 14 amino acids. With 6 bases removed from V and 3 bases from J, the gap between germline ends came to 14 bases. This clonotype has at least ten counts. MiXCR was run by TCRdb on the RACE reads, yielding one entry per CDR3 protein. The data contain approximately 85,000 distinct CDR3 sequences, 9.5% to 13% of them singletons. Noted time point: patch test 2, 6 weeks after DPC sensitization. Treatment denoted: therapeutic diphenylcyclopropenone sensitization with weekly scalp DPC. Non-pregnant alopecia patients aged 18 to 70, suitable for DPC therapy.

Sequenced here: whole blood, sampled in connection with sensitization to the hapten diphenylcyclopropenone (DPC). V gene TRBV6-6 combines with J gene TRBJ1-1, with D possibly being TRBD1 (6 bases). This TCR was sampled from a woman aged 25-40 years with alopecia areata. Some clones in this sample may be carry-over from other donors' samples. CDR3 in amino acids: CASSQGLQDTEAFF. DNA of the CDR3: TGTGCCAGCAGCCAGGGGCTCCAGGACACTGAAGCTTTCTTT.